This T cell receptor beta chain derives from a study of blood T cell repertoires in COVID-19. Study as a whole: The United States, Italy and Spain supplied acute and convalescent COVID-19 samples. In each case, the material was cDNA or gDNA derived from T cells, B-cell-depleted T cells, or PBMCs.

The CDR3 runs 16 residues. The germline V gene encodes CDR1 SQVTM and CDR2 ANQGSEA. After removal of 6 bases from V and 0 bases from J, the junction contained 7 bases not matched to a gene. Adults between about 18 and 89 years of age took part from under 30 US areas. Assay used: immunoSEQ multiplex PCR; TCRdb lists only in-frame clones, some missing. The sample lists 130,000 or so clones, around four fifths occurring once. The chain couples TRBV29-1 to TRBJ2-1; 11 bases are a match to TRBD2. The sequence was collected from a woman in her 50s with acute COVID-19. Specimen: PBMCs or T cells enriched from blood (not recorded which). The CDR3 sequence is CSVRRTSGSSYNEQFF. CDR3 DNA sequence: TGCAGCGTCCGCCGAACTAGCGGGAGCTCCTACAATGAGCAGTTCTTC.